The 8 T cell receptor beta chains presented below share a single source sample, sequenced in a study of response to subunit inactivated influenza vaccine. TCRdb passed the RT-PCR reads through MiXCR, listing each CDR3 protein once. The sample carries more than 550,000 distinct CDR3 sequences, around 11% recorded once. These same data were also listed under a study on T cells expressing NK-cell markers. That report adds: UMI-tagged 5'RACE template switching yielded the TCR beta cDNA.

The material sequenced was PBMCs from blood, taken on the day of vaccination. The receptors here all came from a man aged 45-65 years who received an inactivated influenza vaccine.

The chain employs TRBV27 and TRBJ2-2, with 7 bases aligning to TRBD1. Germline CDR1 MNHEY, CDR2 SMNVEV (reference sequence). This CDR3 has 15 residues. V dropped 3 bases and J dropped 4; count of bases not matched to a gene: 5. CDR3 nucleotide sequence: TGTGCCAGCAGTTTCGCGACAGGGCCCACCGGGGAGCTGTTTTTT. This translates into CASSFATGPTGELFF.

This clonotype was detected a few times. The chain links TRBV28 to TRBJ2-3; 12 nucleotides line up with TRBD2. Unmatched junction bases numbered 9, after V lost 7 bases and J lost 7 bases. This CDR3 is 15 amino acids long. Germline V gene sequence: CDR1 MDHEN, CDR2 SYDVKM. DNA of the CDR3: TGTGCCAGCATCCCGAGACTAGCGGGAGAGTATACGCAGTATTTT. Its translation is CASIPRLAGEYTQYF.

CDR3 bases: TGTGCCACCAGCGCCACAGGGGGCGGCACGCTGTACGAGCAGTACTTC. Its translation: CATSATGGGTLYEQYF. The chain links TRBV24-1 to TRBJ2-7; 9 bases map to TRBD1. The CDR3 runs to 16 residues. Germline values: CDR1 KGHDR, CDR2 SFDVKD. Unmatched junction bases numbered 13, after V lost 7 bases and J lost 4 bases.

This clonotype was seen ten or more times. The genes are TRBV11-2 and TRBJ2-7; D may be TRBD1 (5 bases). The CDR3 is made up of 13 amino acids. V shed 1 base and J shed 2 bases, with 6 bases lying between them. Per the germline V gene, CDR1 is SGHAT and CDR2 is FQNNGV. The CDR3 region has the DNA TGTGCCAGCAGCTTAGGGACAACCTACGAGCAGTACTTC. Amino acid sequence: CASSLGTTYEQYF. Using reference TRBV11-2 and TRBJ2-7 for the parts outside the CDR3, the full variable domain is EAGVAQSPRYKIIEKRQSVAFWCNPISGHATLYWYQQILGQGPKLLIQFQNNGVVDDSQLPKDRFSAERLKGVDSTLKIQPAKLEDSAVYLCASSLGTTYEQYFGPGTRLTVT.

This clonotype was observed a few times. The CDR3: CASSLGPGLAEEQFF. The CDR3, as DNA: TGTGCCAGCAGCTTAGGGCCGGGACTAGCGGAAGAGCAGTTCTTC. This sequence joins TRBV7-7 and TRBJ2-1; 11 bases match TRBD2. The CDR3 spans 15 residues. Looked up from germline, CDR1 is SSHAT and CDR2 is FNYEAQ (reference sequence). The V segment lost 1 base and the J segment 10 bases; nucleotides outside the gene matches: 6.

This clonotype was counted between two and nine times. This rearrangement joins TRBV7-2 to TRBJ2-1, with 10 positions matching TRBD2. The CDR3 length is 16 residues. CDR1 is SGHTA and CDR2 is FQGNSA in the germline V gene. J was trimmed by 0 bases and V by 6 bases; bases with no gene match: 5. CDR3 sequence (DNA): TGTGCCAGCAGACGTACTAGCGGGGTCTCCTACAATGAGCAGTTCTTC. Translation gives CASRRTSGVSYNEQFF.

The rearrangement uses TRBV6-5 and TRBJ2-5; D tentatively reads TRBD1 or TRBD2 (5 bases each). The CDR3 has 15 residues. Germline V gives CDR1 MNHEY, CDR2 SVGAGI. V shed 2 bases and J shed 1 base, with 11 bases lying between them. CDR3 nucleotides: TGTGCCAGCAGTTACCGCCATGGGGGCCAAGAGACCCAGTACTTC. Amino acid sequence: CASSYRHGGQETQYF.

The table lists this clonotype with a few counts. The chain joins TRBV10-3 to TRBJ1-2; perhaps TRBD1 as D (6 bases). Germline loops: CDR1 ENHRY, CDR2 SYGVKD. The CDR3 length is 15 residues. Trimming removed 6 bases from V and 3 bases from J, with 17 bases in between. Here the CDR3 DNA reads TGTGCCATCAGGCAGGGGATCTTGATGGACTATGGCTACACCTTC. Its translation is CAIRQGILMDYGYTF.